One T cell receptor beta chain is described in this entry. This clone showed up just once. Its antigen has not been determined. The record has no base qualities; no much larger clone is one base away. A single read counts as weak evidence. The record originates from a study of metastatic and nonmetastatic thyroid tumors (dated by TCRdb to between 2020 and 2021). About the study as a whole: For patients with malignant and with benign thyroid disease, the researchers compared repertoires between peripheral blood samples and tumor or nodule tissue samples.

No patient had received any treatment before thyroid surgery. Using T-cell receptor beta sequencing, the study looked back at clinical samples from patients collected from about 2011 to 2018. The library was produced with PCR. TCRdb records Illumina HiSeq 4000 as the sequencer. High-throughput sequencing was used to profile the CDR3 region of the TCR beta-chain in every patient. The paper's data handling went like this. A classifier to discriminate distant-metastatic papillary thyroid cancer patients was built from CDR3 differences across clinicopathological groups. The Shannon index was used to measure repertoire diversity, and the Morisita-Horn index was used to measure how similar tumor and blood repertoires were. TCRdb cleaned the public reads at Q25 with fastp, built clones with MiXCR and kept in-frame beta chains. The V and J calls follow TCRdb's processing rather than the paper's. This sample lists fewer than 5,500 clones; roughly 35% were detected once. The leading ten clones occupy 47% of the sample.

Beyond this particular receptor, the publication reports: In both blood and tumor samples, malignant tumors were reported to have significantly higher TCR beta diversity than benign nodules.

This sequence was found in a male donor with papillary thyroid cancer or a benign thyroid nodule (not recorded which). Some clones in this sample may be carry-over from other donors' samples. The sample taken for sequencing was adjacent normal tissue.

The CDR3 protein sequence reads: CSAKGPINQPQHF. The sequenced DNA: TGCAGTGCTAAAGGACCGATCAATCAGCCCCAGCATTTT. This receptor chain uses TRBV20-1 and TRBJ1-5, with the identity of the D gene unclear. Per the germline V gene (reference sequence), DFQATT is the CDR1 and SNEGSKA is the CDR2. The junction shows trimming of 4 bases on V and 3 bases on J, plus 10 bases between the germline ends. The CDR3 sequence holds 13 residues, the cysteine and phenylalanine included. Only CDR3 DNA is held: 39 bases, read in frame from base 1.